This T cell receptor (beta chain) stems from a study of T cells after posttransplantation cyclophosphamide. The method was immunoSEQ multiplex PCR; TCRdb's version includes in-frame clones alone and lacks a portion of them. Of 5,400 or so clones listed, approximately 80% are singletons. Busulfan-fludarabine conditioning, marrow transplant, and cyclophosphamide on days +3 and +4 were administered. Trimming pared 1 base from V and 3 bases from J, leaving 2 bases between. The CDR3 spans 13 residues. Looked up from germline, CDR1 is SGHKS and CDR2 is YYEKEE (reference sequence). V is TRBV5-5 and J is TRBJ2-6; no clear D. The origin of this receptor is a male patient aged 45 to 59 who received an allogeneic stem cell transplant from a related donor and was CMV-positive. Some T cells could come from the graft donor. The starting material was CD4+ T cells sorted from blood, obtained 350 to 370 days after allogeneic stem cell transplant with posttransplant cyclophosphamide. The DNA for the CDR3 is TGTGCCAGCAGCTTGCGTGGGGCCAACGTCCTGACTTTC. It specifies CASSLRGANVLTF.